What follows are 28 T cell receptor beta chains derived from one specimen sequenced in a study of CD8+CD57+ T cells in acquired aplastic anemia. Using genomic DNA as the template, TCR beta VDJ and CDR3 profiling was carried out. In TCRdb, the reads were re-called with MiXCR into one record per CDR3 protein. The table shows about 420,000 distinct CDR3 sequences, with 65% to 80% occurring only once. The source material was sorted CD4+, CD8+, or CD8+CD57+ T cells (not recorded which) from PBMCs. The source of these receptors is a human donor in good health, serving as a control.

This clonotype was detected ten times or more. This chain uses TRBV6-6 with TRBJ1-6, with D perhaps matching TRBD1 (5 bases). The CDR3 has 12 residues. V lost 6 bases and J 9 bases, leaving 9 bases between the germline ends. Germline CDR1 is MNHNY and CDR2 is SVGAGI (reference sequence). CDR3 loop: CASSRVSSPLHF. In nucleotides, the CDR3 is TGTGCCAGCAGCAGGGTTTCTTCACCCCTCCACTTT.

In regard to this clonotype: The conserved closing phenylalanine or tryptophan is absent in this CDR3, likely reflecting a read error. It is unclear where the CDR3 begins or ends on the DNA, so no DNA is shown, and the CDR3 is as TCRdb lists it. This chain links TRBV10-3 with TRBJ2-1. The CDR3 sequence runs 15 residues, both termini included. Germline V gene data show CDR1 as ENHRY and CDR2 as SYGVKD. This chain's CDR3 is CAISEGQAVDNQHFG.

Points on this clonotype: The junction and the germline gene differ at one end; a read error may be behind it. CDR3 protein: CATSGSALVYEQYF. The CDR3 nucleotides are TGTGCCACCAGCGGGTCGGCACTAGTCTACGAGCAGTACTTC. This chain connects TRBV9 to TRBJ2-7, with D perhaps TRBD2 (6 bases). CDR1 is SGDLS, CDR2 YYNGEE, per germline. CDR3 length: 14 amino acids.

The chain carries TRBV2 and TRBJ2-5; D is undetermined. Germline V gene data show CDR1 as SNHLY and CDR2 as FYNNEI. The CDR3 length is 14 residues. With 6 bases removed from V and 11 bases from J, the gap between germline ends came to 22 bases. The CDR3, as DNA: TGTGCCAGCAGCTCGGTGGGGTCCAACGCTACACAGTACTTC. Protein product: CASSSVGSNATQYF.

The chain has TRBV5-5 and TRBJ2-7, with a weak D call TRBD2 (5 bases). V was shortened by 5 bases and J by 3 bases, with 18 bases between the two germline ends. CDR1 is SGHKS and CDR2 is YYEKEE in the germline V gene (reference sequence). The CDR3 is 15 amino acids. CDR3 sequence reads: CASSVTDHGNYEQYF. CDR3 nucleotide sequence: TGTGCCAGCAGTGTGACGGACCACGGGAACTACGAGCAGTACTTC.

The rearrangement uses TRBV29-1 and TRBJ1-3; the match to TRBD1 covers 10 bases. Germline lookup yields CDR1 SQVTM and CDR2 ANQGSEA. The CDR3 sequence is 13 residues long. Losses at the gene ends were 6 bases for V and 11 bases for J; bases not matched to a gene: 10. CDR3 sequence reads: CSVEDRGRSAIYF. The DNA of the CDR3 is TGCAGCGTGGAGGACAGGGGGAGAAGCGCCATATATTTT.

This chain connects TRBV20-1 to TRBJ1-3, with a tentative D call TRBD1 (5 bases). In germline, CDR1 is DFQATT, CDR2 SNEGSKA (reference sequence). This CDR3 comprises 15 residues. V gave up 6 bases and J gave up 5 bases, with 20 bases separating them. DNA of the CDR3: TGCAGTGCGAGTCCGGGGCCGGAGGCTAGAAACACCATATATTTT. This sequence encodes CSASPGPEARNTIYF.

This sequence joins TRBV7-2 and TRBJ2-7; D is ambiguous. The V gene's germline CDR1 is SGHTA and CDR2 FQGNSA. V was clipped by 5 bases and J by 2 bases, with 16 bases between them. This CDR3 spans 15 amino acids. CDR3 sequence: CASSQGPITTYEQYF. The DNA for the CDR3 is TGTGCCAGCAGCCAAGGTCCCATTACCACCTACGAGCAGTACTTC.

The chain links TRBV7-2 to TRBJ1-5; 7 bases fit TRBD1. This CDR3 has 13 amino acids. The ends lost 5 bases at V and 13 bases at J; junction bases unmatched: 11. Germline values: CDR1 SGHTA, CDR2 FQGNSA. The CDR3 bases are TGTGCCAGCAGCCAAGTGGGACAGACTTGGCAGCATTTT. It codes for CASSQVGQTWQHF.

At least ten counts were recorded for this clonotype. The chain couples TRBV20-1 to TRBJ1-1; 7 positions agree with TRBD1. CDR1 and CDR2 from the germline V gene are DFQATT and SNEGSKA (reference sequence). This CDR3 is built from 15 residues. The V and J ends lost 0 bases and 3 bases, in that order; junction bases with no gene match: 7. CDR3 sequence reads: CSARDPGRGHTEAFF. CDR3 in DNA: TGCAGTGCTAGAGACCCAGGGAGGGGGCACACTGAAGCTTTCTTT.

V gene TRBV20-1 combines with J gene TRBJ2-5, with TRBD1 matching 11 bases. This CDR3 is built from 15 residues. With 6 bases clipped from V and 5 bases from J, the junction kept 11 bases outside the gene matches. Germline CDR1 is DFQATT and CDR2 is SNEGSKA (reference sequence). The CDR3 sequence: CSARDRGIEGETQYF. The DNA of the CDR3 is TGCAGTGCCCGGGACAGGGGGATTGAGGGGGAGACCCAGTACTTC.

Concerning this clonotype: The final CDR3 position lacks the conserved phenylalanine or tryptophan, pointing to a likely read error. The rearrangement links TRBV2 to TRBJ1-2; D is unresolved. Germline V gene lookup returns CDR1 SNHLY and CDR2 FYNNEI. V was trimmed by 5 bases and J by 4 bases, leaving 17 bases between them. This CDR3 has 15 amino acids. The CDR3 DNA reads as TGTGCCAGCAGTCAGATAGCGGGCGAGGGCTATGGCTACACCGTC. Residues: CASSQIAGEGYGYTV.

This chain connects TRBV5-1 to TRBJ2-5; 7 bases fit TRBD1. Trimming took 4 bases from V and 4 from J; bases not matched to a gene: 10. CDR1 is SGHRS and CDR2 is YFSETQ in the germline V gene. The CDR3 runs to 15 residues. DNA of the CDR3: TGCGCCAGCAGCAGACAGGGACGAGAGACAGAGACCCAGTACTTC. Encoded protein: CASSRQGRETETQYF.

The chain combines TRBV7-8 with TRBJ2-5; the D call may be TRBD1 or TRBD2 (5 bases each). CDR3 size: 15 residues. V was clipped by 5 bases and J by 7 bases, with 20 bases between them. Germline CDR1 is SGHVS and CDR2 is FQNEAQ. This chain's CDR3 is CASSAALRERLTQYF. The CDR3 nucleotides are TGTGCCAGCAGCGCGGCACTCAGGGAGCGGTTGACCCAGTACTTC.

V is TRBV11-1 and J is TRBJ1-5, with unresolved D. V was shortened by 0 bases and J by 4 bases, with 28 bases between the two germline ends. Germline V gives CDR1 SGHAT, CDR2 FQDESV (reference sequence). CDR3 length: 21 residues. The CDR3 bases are TGTGCCAGCAGCTTAGCGCGGTGGATAAGGATTGAATCCCACAAAAATCAGCCCCAGCATTTT. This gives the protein CASSLARWIRIESHKNQPQHF. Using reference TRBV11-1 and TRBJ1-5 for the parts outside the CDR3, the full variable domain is EAEVAQSPRYKITEKSQAVAFWCDPISGHATLYWYRQILGQGPELLVQFQDESVVDDSQLPKDRFSAERLKGVDSTLKIQPAELGDSAMYLCASSLARWIRIESHKNQPQHFGDGTRLSIL.

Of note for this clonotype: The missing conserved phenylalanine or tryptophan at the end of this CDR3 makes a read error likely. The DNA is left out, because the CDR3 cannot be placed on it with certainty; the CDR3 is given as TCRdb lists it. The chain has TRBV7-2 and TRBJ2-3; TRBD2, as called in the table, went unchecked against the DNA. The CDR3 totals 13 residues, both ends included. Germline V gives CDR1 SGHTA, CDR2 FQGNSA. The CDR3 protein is CASRAGGEYKQPQ.

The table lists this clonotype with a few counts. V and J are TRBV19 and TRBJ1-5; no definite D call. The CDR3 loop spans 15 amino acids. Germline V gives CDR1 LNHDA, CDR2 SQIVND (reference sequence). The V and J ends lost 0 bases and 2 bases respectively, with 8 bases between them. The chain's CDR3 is CASSIESWGNQPQHF. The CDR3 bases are TGTGCCAGTAGTATAGAGTCTTGGGGCAATCAGCCCCAGCATTTT. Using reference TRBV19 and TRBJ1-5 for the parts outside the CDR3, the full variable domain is DGGITQSPKYLFRKEGQNVTLSCEQNLNHDAMYWYRQDPGQGLRLIYYSQIVNDFQKGDIAEGYSVSREKKESFPLTVTSAQKNPTAFYLCASSIESWGNQPQHFGDGTRLSIL.

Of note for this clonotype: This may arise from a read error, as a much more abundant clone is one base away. CDR3 protein: CASSLVGRRWNTEASF. CDR3 nucleotides: TGTGCCAGCAGCTTGGTGGGTCGCAGGTGGAACACTGAAGCTTCCTTT. The chain has TRBV5-4 and TRBJ1-1; D is ambiguous. The CDR3 has 16 amino acids. Per the germline V gene, CDR1 is SGHNT and CDR2 is YYREEE (reference sequence).

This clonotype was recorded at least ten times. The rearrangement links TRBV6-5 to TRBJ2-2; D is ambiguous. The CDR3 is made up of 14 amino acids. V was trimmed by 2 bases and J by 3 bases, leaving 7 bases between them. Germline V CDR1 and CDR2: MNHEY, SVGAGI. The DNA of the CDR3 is TGTGCCAGCAGTTACCGCGACGACACCGGGGAGCTGTTTTTT. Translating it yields CASSYRDDTGELFF.

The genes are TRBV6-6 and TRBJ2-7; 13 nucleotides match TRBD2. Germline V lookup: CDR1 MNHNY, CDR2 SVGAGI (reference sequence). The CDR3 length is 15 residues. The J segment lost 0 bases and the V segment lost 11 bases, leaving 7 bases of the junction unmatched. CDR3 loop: CASNTSGGASYEQYF. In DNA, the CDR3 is TGTGCCTCGAATACTAGCGGGGGGGCCTCCTACGAGCAGTACTTC.

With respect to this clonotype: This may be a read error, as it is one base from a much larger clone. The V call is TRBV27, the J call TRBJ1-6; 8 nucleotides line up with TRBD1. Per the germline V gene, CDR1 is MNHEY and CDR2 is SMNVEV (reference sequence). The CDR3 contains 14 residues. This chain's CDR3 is CASSFWDRTSPFHF. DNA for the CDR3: TGTGCCAGCAGTTTTTGGGACAGGACCTCACCCTTCCACTTT.

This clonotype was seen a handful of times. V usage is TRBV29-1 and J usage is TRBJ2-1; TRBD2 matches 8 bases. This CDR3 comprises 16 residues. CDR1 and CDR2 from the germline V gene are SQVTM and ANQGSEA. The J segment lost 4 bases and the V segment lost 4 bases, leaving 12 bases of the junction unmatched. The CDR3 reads CSVGGAGTRRYNEQFF. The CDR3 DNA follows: TGCAGCGTTGGCGGGGCCGGGACTAGAAGGTACAATGAGCAGTTCTTC.

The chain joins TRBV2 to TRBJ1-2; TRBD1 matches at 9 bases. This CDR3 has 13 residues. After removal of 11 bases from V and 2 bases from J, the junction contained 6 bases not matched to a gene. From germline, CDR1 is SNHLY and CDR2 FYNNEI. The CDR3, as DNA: TGTGCCGTACAGACAGGGGGGAACTATGGCTACACCTTC. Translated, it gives CAVQTGGNYGYTF.

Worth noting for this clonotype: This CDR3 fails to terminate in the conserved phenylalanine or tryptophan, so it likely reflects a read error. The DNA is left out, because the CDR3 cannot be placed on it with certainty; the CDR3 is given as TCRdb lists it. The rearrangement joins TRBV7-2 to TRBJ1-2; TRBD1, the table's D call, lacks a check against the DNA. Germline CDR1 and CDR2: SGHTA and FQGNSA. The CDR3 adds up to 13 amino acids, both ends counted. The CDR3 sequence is CASSFATVGQTSS.

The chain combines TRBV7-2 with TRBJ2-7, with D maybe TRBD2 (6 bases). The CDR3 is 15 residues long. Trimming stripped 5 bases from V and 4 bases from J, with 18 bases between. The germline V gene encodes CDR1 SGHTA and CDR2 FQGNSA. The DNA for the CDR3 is TGTGCCAGCAGCAAGCGAGGTGGGGGGACTTACGAGCAGTACTTC. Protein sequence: CASSKRGGGTYEQYF.

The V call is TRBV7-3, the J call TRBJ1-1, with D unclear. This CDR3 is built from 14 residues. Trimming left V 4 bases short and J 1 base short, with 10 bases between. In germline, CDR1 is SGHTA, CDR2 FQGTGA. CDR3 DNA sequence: TGTGCCAGCAGCTCCGACGGAGGGAACACTGAAGCTTTCTTT. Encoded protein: CASSSDGGNTEAFF. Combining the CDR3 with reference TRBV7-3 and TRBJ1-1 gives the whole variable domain GAGVSQTPSNKVTEKGKYVELRCDPISGHTALYWYRQSLGQGPEFLIYFQGTGAADDSGLPNDRFFAVRPEGSVSTLKIQRTERGDSAVYLCASSSDGGNTEAFFGQGTRLTVV.

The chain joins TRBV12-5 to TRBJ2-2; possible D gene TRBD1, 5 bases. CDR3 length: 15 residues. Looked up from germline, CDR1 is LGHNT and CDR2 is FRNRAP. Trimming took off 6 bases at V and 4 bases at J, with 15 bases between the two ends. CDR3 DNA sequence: TGTGCTAGTGGCCGGCAGGGTGGTATCACCGGGGAGCTGTTTTTT. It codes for CASGRQGGITGELFF.

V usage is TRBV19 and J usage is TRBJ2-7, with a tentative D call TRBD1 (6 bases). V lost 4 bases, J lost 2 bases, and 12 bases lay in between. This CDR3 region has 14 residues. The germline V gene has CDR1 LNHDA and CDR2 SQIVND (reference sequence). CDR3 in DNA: TGTGCCAGTAGTAACAACAGGGCGACCTACGAGCAGTACTTC. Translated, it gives CASSNNRATYEQYF. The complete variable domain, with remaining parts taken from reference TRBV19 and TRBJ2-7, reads DGGITQSPKYLFRKEGQNVTLSCEQNLNHDAMYWYRQDPGQGLRLIYYSQIVNDFQKGDIAEGYSVSREKKESFPLTVTSAQKNPTAFYLCASSNNRATYEQYFGPGTRLTVT.